The T cell receptor (beta chain) described here comes from a study of blood T cell repertoires in COVID-19. Study at large: Collection of acute and convalescent COVID-19 samples took place in the United States, Italy and Spain. Sources were T cells, B-cell-depleted T cells, or PBMCs; the material itself was cDNA or gDNA.

With V trimmed by 0 bases and J by 4 bases, 4 bases remained unmatched. Germline CDR1 SGHDT, CDR2 YYEEEE. CDR3 length: 15 amino acids. Source study methods: From reference gene primer amplification, estimates of nucleated cell counts were derived. Sequenced by immunoSEQ multiplex PCR; TCRdb stores in-frame clones only, minus some. V and J calls and clone size are copied from that table; D and trimming were computed from the DNA. The sample holds about 140,000 clones, roughly four fifths seen once. This clone was recorded only once. Sequences were obtained from peripheral blood. V is TRBV5-6 and J is TRBJ2-3; 8 bases fit TRBD2. The sequence was obtained from a woman aged 80 or older with active or convalescent COVID-19. In DNA, the CDR3 is TGTGCCAGCAGCTTGGTCGGGGGGGCACCAGATACGCAGTATTTT. Its protein product is CASSLVGGAPDTQYF. Looking up the rest from reference TRBV5-6 and TRBJ2-3 gives the full variable domain: DAGVTQSPTHLIKTRGQQVTLRCSPKSGHDTVSWYQQALGQGPQFIFQYYEEEERQRGNFPDRFSGHQFPNYSSELNVNALLLGDSALYLCASSLVGGAPDTQYFGPGTRLTVL.